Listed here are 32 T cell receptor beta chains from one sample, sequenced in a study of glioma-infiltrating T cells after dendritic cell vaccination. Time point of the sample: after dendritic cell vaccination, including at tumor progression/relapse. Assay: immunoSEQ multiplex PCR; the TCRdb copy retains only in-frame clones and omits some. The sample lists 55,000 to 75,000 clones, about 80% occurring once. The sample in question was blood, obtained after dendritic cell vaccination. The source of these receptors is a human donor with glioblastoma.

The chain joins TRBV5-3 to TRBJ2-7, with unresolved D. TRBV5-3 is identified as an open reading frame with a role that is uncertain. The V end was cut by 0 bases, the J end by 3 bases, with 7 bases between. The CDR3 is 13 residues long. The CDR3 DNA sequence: TGTGCCAGAAGCTTGGTCCCTCGCTACGAGCAGTACTTC. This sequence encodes CARSLVPRYEQYF.

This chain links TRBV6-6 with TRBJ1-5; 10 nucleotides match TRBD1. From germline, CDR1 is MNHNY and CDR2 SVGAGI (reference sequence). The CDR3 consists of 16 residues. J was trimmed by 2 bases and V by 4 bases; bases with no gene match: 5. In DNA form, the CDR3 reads TGTGCCAGCAGTTCGAGGACAGGGGGTCGCAATCAGCCCCAGCATTTT. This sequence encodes CASSSRTGGRNQPQHF.

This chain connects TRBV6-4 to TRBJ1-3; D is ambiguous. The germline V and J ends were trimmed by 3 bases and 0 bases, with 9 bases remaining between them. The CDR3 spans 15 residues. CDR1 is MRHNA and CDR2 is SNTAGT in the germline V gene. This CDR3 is CASSENTDSGNTIYF. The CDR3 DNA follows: TGTGCCAGCAGTGAAAACACCGACTCTGGAAACACCATATATTTT.

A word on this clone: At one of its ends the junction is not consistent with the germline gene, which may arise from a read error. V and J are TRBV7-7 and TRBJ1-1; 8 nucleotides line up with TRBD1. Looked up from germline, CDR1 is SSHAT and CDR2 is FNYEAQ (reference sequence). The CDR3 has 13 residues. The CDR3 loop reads CASSFGQGSEAFF. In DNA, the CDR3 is TGTGCTAGCAGCTTCGGACAGGGCAGTGAAGCTTTCTTT.

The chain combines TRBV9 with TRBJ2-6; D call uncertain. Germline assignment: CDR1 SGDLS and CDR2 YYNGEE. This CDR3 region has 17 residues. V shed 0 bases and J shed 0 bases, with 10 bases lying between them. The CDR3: CASSVVATASGANVLTF. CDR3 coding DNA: TGTGCCAGCAGCGTAGTAGCAACGGCCTCTGGGGCCAACGTCCTGACTTTC.

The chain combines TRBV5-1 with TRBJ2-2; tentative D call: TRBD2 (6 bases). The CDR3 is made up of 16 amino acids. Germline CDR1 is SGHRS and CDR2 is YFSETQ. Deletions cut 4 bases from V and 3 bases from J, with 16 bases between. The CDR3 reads CASSGVRGSDTGELFF. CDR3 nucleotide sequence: TGCGCCAGCAGCGGGGTGCGGGGTTCGGACACCGGGGAGCTGTTTTTT.

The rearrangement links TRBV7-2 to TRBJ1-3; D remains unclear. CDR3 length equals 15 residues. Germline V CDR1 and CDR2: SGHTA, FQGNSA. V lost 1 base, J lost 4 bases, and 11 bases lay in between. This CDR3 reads CASSLVAQRGNTIYF. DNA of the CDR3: TGTGCCAGCAGCTTAGTAGCTCAGAGGGGAAACACCATATATTTT.

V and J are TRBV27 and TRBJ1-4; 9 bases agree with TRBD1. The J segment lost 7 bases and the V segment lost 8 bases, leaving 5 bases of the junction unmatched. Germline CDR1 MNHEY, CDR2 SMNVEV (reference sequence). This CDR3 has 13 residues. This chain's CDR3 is CASLDRGSEKLFF. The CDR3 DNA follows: TGTGCCAGCCTAGACAGGGGGAGTGAAAAACTGTTTTTT.

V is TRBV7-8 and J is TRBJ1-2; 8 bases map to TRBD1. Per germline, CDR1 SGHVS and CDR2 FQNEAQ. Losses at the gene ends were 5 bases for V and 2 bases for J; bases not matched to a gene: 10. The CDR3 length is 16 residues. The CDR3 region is CASSQRRDRQNYGYTF. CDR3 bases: TGTGCCAGCAGCCAACGTCGGGACAGGCAAAACTATGGCTACACCTTC.

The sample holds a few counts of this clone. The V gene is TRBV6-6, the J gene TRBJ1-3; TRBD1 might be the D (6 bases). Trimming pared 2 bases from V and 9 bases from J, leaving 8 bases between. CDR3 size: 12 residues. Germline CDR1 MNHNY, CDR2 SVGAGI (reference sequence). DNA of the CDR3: TGTGCCAGCAGTTACAGGGGGAGCACCATATATTTT. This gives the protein CASSYRGSTIYF.

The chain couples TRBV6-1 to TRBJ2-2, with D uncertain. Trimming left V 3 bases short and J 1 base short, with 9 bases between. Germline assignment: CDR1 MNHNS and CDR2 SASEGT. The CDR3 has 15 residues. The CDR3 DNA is TGTGCCAGCAGTGACGACACTTTGAACACCGGGGAGCTGTTTTTT. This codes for CASSDDTLNTGELFF.

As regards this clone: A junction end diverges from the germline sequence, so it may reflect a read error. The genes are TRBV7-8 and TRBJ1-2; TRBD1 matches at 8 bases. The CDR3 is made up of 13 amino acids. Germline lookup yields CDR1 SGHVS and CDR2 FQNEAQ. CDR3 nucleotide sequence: TGTGCCAGCAGATTAGACAGGGGATACGGCTACACCTTC. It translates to CASRLDRGYGYTF.

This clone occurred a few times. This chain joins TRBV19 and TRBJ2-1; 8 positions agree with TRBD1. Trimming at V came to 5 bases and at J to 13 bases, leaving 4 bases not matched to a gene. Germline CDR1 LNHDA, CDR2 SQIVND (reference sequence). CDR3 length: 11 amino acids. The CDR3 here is CASSPGTGQFF. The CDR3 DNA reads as TGTGCCAGTAGTCCCGGGACAGGCCAGTTCTTC. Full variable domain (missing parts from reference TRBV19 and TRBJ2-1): DGGITQSPKYLFRKEGQNVTLSCEQNLNHDAMYWYRQDPGQGLRLIYYSQIVNDFQKGDIAEGYSVSREKKESFPLTVTSAQKNPTAFYLCASSPGTGQFFGPGTRLTVL.

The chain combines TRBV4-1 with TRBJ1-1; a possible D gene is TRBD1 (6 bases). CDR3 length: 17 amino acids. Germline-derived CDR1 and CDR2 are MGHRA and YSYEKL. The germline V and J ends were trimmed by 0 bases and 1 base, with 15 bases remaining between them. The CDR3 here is CASSQEFREGGNTEAFF. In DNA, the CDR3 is TGCGCCAGCAGCCAAGAGTTCAGGGAGGGGGGGAACACTGAAGCTTTCTTT.

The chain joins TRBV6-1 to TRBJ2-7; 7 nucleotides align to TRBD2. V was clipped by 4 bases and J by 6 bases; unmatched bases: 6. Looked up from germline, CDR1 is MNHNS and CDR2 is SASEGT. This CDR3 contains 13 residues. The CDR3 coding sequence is TGTGCCAGCAGTGTTGCGGGGGACCTCGAGCAGTACTTC. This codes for CASSVAGDLEQYF.

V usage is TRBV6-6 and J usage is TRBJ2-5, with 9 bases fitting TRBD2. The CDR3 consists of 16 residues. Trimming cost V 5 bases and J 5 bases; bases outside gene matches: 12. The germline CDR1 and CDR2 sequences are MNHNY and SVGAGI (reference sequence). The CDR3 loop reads CASSLLLGGGAETQYF. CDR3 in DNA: TGTGCCAGCAGTCTCCTCCTCGGCGGGGGGGCCGAGACCCAGTACTTC.

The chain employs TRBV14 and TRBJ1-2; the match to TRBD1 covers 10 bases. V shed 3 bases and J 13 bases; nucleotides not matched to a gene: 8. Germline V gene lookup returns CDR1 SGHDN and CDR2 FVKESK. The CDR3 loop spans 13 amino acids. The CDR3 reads CASSQARQGAFTF. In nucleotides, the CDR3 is TGTGCCAGCAGCCAGGCGAGACAGGGGGCATTCACCTTC.

In DNA form, the CDR3 reads TGTGCCAGCAGAAAACAGCAATTGAGGAGGTCCTATAATTCACCCCTCCACTTT. Encoded protein: CASRKQQLRRSYNSPLHF. This chain links TRBV21-1 with TRBJ1-6. TRBV21-1 has pseudogene status. The CDR3 contains 18 residues.

CDR3 sequence: CASSLRDRGTSPLHF. CDR3 sequence (DNA): TGTGCCAGCAGCCTCCGGGACAGGGGGACTTCACCCCTCCACTTT. The rearrangement links TRBV5-6 to TRBJ1-6; 11 positions match TRBD1. The V segment lost 4 bases and the J segment 9 bases; nucleotides outside the gene matches: 6. The CDR3 totals 15 residues. CDR1 and CDR2 (germline): SGHDT, YYEEEE.

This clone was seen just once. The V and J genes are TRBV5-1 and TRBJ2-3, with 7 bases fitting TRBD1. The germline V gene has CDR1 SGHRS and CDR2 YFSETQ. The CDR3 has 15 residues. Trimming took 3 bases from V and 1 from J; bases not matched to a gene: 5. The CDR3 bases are TGCGCCAGCAGCTCAGGTACAGGGGGCACAGATACGCAGTATTTT. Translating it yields CASSSGTGGTDTQYF.

The CDR3 DNA is TGTGCCAGCATGAGGGGCAATCAGCCCCAGCATTTT. It specifies CASMRGNQPQHF. The chain employs TRBV28 and TRBJ1-5; no clear D. CDR3 size: 12 residues. CDR1 is MDHEN and CDR2 is SYDVKM in the germline V gene. The germline V and J ends were trimmed by 7 bases and 2 bases, with 6 bases remaining between them. The complete variable domain, with remaining parts taken from reference TRBV28 and TRBJ1-5, reads DVKVTQSSRYLVKRTGEKVFLECVQDMDHENMFWYRQDPGLGLRLIYFSYDVKMKEKGDIPEGYSVSREKKERFSLILESASTNQTSMYLCASMRGNQPQHFGDGTRLSIL.

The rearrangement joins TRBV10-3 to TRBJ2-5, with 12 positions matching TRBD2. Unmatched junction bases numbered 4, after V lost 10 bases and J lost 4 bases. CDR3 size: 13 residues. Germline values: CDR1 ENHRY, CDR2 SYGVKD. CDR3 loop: CASRTSGAETQYF. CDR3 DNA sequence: TGTGCCAGCCGGACTAGCGGGGCAGAGACCCAGTACTTC.

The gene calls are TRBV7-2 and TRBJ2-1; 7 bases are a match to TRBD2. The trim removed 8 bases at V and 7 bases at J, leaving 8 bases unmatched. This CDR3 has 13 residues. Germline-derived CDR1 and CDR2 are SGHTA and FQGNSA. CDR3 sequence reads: CASGRERDNEQFF. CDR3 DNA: TGTGCCAGCGGGCGGGAGAGAGATAATGAGCAGTTCTTC.

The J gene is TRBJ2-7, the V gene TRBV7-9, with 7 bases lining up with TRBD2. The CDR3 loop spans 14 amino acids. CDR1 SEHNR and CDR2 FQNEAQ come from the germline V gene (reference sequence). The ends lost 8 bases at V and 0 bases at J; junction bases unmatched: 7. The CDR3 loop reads CASELGGSSYEQYF. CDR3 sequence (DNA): TGTGCCAGCGAGTTGGGGGGGAGCTCCTACGAGCAGTACTTC.

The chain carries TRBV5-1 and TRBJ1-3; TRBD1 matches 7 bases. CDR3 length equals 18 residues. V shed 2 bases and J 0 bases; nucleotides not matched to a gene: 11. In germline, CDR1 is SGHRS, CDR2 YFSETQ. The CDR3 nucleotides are TGCGCCAGCAGCTTCGGGACAGCGAGAGGGAGCTCTGGAAACACCATATATTTT. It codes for CASSFGTARGSSGNTIYF. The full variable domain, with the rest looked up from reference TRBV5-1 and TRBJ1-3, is KAGVTQTPRYLIKTRGQQVTLSCSPISGHRSVSWYQQTPGQGLQFLFEYFSETQRNKGNFPGRFSGRQFSNSRSEMNVSTLELGDSALYLCASSFGTARGSSGNTIYFGEGSWLTVV.

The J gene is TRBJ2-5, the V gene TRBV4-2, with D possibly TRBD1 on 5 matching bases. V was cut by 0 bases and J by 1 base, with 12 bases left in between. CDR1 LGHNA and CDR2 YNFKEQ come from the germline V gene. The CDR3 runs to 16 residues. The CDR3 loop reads CASSQEGAARQETQYF. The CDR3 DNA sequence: TGTGCCAGCAGCCAAGAAGGGGCTGCGCGCCAAGAGACCCAGTACTTC.

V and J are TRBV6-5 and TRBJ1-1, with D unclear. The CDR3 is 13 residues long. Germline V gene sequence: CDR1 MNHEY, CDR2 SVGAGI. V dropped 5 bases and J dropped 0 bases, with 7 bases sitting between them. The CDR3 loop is CASSDSLNTEAFF. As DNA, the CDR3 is TGTGCCAGCAGTGATAGTCTGAACACTGAAGCTTTCTTT.

The chain's CDR3 is CASSSNRGQNTEAFF. CDR3 in DNA: TGTGCCAGCAGCTCCAACAGGGGGCAGAACACTGAAGCTTTCTTT. The V and J genes are TRBV7-6 and TRBJ1-1, with 9 bases matching TRBD1. Germline trimming cut 4 bases from V and 1 base from J; bases unmatched to any gene: 4. The germline gives CDR1 SGHVS, CDR2 FNYEAQ. This CDR3 is built from 15 residues.

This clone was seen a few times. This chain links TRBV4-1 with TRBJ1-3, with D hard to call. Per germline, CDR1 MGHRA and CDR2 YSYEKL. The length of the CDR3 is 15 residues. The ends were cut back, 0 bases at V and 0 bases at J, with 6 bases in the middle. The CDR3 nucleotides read TGCGCCAGCAGCCAAGATCCAGTCTCTGGAAACACCATATATTTT. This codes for CASSQDPVSGNTIYF.

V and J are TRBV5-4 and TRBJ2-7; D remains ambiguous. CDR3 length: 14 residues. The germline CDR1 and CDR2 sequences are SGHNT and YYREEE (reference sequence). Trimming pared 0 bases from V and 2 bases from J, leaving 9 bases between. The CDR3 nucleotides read TGTGCCAGCAGCTTGGGGCAGTATACCTACGAGCAGTACTTC. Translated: CASSLGQYTYEQYF.

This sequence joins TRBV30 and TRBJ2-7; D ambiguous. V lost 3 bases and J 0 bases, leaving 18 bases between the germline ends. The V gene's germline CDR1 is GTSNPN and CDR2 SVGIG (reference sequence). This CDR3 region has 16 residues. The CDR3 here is CAWSDAGSHSSYEQYF. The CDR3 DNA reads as TGTGCCTGGAGCGATGCCGGGTCTCATAGCTCCTACGAGCAGTACTTC. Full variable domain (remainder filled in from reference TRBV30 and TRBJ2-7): SQTIHQWPATLVQPVGSPLSLECTVEGTSNPNLYWYRQAAGRGLQLLFYSVGIGQISSEVPQNLSASRPQDRQFILSSKKLLLSDSGFYLCAWSDAGSHSSYEQYFGPGTRLTVT.

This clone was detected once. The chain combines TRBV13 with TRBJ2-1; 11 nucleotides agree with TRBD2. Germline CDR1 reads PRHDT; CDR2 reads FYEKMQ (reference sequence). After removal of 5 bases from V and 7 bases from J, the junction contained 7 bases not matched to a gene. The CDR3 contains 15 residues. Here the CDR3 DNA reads TGTGCCAGCAGCATTCTAGCGGGGGGCGGGAATGAGCAGTTCTTC. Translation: CASSILAGGGNEQFF.